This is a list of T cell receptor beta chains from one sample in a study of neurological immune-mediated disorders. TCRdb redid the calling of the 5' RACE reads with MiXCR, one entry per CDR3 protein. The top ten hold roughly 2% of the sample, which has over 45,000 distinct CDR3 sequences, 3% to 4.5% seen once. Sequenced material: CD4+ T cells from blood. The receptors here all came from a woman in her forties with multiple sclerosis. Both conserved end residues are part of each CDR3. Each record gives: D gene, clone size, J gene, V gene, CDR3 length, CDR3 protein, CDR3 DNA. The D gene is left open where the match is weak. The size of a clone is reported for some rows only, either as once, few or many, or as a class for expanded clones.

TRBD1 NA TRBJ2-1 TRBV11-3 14 CASSGQGRGSEQFF TGTGCCAGCAGCGGACAGGGTAGAGGCAGCGAGCAGTTCTTC
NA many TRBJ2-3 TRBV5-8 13 CASTVQGSDTQYF TGTGCCAGCACCGTGCAGGGTTCAGATACGCAGTATTTT
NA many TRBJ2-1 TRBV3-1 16 CASSRRTSSSYNEQFF TGTGCCAGCAGCCGCCGCACTTCCAGCTCCTACAATGAGCAGTTCTTC
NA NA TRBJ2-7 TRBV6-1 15 CASSVIGTGPYEQHF TGTGCCAGCAGTGTTATAGGGACGGGTCCCTACGAGCAGCACTTC
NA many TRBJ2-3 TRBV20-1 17 CSARVLAGGKHPDTQYF TGCAGTGCTAGAGTCCTTGCCGGGGGCAAACATCCAGATACGCAGTATTTT
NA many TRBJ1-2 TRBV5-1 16 CASSLVPGPSGYGYTF TGCGCCAGCAGCTTGGTGCCGGGGCCTTCGGGCTATGGCTACACCTTC
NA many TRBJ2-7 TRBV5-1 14 CASSLGPGSYEQYF TGCGCCAGCAGCTTGGGACCCGGATCCTACGAGCAGTACTTC
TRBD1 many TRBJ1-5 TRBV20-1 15 CSASPSGQGLRPQHF TGCAGTGCTAGCCCAAGTGGACAGGGTTTACGGCCCCAGCATTTT
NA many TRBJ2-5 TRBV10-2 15 CASSEPPRGQETQYF TGCGCCAGCAGTGAGCCCCCCCGGGGTCAAGAGACCCAGTACTTC
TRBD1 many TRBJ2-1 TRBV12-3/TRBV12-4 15 CASSPWTGGSGEQFF TGTGCCAGCAGTCCCTGGACAGGGGGTAGCGGTGAGCAGTTCTTC
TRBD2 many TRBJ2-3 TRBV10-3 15 CAIQRGGEVADTQYF TGTGCCATCCAGCGGGGGGGCGAGGTCGCAGATACGCAGTATTTT
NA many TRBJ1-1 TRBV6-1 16 CASRPRDNEWDTEAFF TGTGCCAGCAGACCCCGGGACAACGAATGGGACACTGAAGCTTTCTTT
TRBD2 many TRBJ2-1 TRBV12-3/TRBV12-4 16 CASSARTSGGGNEQFF TGTGCCAGCAGTGCTCGGACTAGCGGGGGAGGGAATGAGCAGTTCTTC
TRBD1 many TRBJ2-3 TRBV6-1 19 CASSDYVDRDRGFTDTQYF TGTGCCAGCAGTGATTATGTGGACCGGGACAGGGGTTTCACAGATACGCAGTATTTT
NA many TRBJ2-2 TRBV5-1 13 CASSTRSTGELFF TGCGCCAGCAGCACCCGGAGCACCGGGGAGCTGTTTTTT
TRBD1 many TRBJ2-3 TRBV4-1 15 CASSHRGLSTDTQYF TGCGCCAGCAGCCACAGGGGGCTAAGCACAGATACGCAGTATTTT
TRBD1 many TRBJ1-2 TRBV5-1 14 CASSFGTANYGYTF TGCGCCAGCAGCTTCGGGACAGCTAACTATGGCTACACCTTC
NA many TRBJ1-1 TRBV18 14 CASSQQALNTEAFF TGTGCCAGCTCACAACAGGCCCTGAACACTGAAGCTTTCTTT
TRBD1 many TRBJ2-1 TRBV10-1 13 CASSHRQGNEQFF TGCGCCAGCTCCCACCGACAGGGCAATGAGCAGTTCTTC
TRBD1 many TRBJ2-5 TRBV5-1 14 CASSSVTGGETQYF TGCGCCAGCAGCTCCGTGACAGGGGGAGAGACCCAGTACTTC
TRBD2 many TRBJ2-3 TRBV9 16 CASSVASGGALDTQYF TGTGCCAGCAGCGTAGCGAGCGGGGGGGCTTTAGATACGCAGTATTTT
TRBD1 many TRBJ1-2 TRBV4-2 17 CASSQKTSGTGFYGYTF TGTGCCAGCAGCCAGAAGACATCCGGGACAGGCTTCTATGGCTACACCTTC
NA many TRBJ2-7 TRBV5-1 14 CASSLGTVSYEQYF TGCGCCAGCAGCTTGGGGACGGTCTCCTACGAGCAGTACTTC
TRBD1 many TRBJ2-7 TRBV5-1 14 CASSIAGTGYEQYF TGCGCCAGCAGCATAGCCGGGACAGGCTACGAGCAGTACTTC
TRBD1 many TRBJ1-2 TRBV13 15 CASSLKSGGDYGYTF TGTGCCAGCAGCTTAAAGTCAGGGGGTGACTATGGCTACACCTTC
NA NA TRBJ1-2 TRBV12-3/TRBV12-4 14 CASSWGVSDYGYTF TGTGCCAGCAGCTGGGGAGTATCGGACTATGGCTACACCTTC